The next 3 T cell receptor beta chains were all read from a single sample in a study of T cell responses to AZD1222 COVID-19 vaccine. The method was immunoSEQ multiplex PCR; TCRdb's version includes in-frame clones alone and lacks a portion of them. The sample consists of 85,000 to 90,000 clones, roughly 89% of them appearing once. Sample: peripheral blood, taken 28 days after the second AZD1222 dose. These receptors were collected from an adult who received the AZD1222 COVID-19 vaccine.

A single count supports this clone. The gene calls are TRBV7-3 and TRBJ2-5; no reliable D call. V was shortened by 4 bases and J by 1 base, with 7 bases between the two germline ends. The length of the CDR3 is 13 residues. The germline CDR1 and CDR2 sequences are SGHTA and FQGTGA. The CDR3 nucleotides read TGTGCCAGCAGCTCCGCCCCCCAAGAGACCCAGTACTTC. Translation: CASSSAPQETQYF.

This clone was observed once. The chain couples TRBV2 to TRBJ1-1; 7 bases are shared with TRBD1. The CDR3 is made up of 15 amino acids. V lost 6 bases, J lost 0 bases, and 7 bases stayed unmatched. CDR1 is SNHLY, CDR2 FYNNEI, per germline. CDR3 DNA: TGTGCCAGCAGGGGGCAGGGGGGGATGAACACTGAAGCTTTCTTT. Its protein is CASRGQGGMNTEAFF.

This CDR3 is CASSLRAAGGLSYEQYF. The CDR3 DNA follows: TGCGCCAGCAGCTTAAGAGCAGCGGGGGGCCTCTCCTACGAGCAGTACTTC. The V call is TRBV5-1, the J call TRBJ2-7, with TRBD2 identical over 9 bases. Germline lookup yields CDR1 SGHRS and CDR2 YFSETQ. V lost 2 bases, J lost 0 bases, and 9 bases stayed unmatched. The CDR3 runs to 17 residues. Full variable domain (missing parts from reference TRBV5-1 and TRBJ2-7): KAGVTQTPRYLIKTRGQQVTLSCSPISGHRSVSWYQQTPGQGLQFLFEYFSETQRNKGNFPGRFSGRQFSNSRSEMNVSTLELGDSALYLCASSLRAAGGLSYEQYFGPGTRLTVT.